The 23 T cell receptor beta chains reported below all come from one sample, sequenced in a study of PD-1 blockade in classical Hodgkin lymphoma. The sample's time point: cycle 4 day 1 (C4D1), after 5 to 7 weeks of nivolumab. Each and every patient relapsed after autologous stem cell transplantation, and patients got differing brentuximab vedotin exposure. The method was immunoSEQ multiplex PCR; TCRdb's version includes in-frame clones alone and lacks a portion of them. The table lists some 50,000 clones, about 75% of them singletons. Sample: peripheral blood mononuclear cells (PBMCs), taken before the fourth cycle of nivolumab. All receptors come from a human donor with classical Hodgkin lymphoma.

The rearrangement uses TRBV20-1 and TRBJ2-1, with unresolved D. Per germline, CDR1 DFQATT and CDR2 SNEGSKA (reference sequence). This CDR3 contains 11 residues. Deletions cut 1 base from V and 8 bases from J, with 6 bases between. CDR3 nucleotide sequence: TGCAGTGCTAGAGCGGTCGATGAGCAGTTCTTC. Protein: CSARAVDEQFF.

This chain links TRBV7-2 with TRBJ1-1; D gene uncertain. The CDR3 extends over 13 amino acids. Trimming took 1 base from V and 0 from J, leaving 3 bases between them. Germline assignment: CDR1 SGHTA and CDR2 FQGNSA. The CDR3 spells CASSLVMNTEAFF. As DNA, the CDR3 is TGTGCCAGCAGCTTAGTCATGAACACTGAAGCTTTCTTT.

The chain joins TRBV9 to TRBJ2-7, with D tentatively TRBD1 or TRBD2 (5 bases each). Trimming took off 7 bases at V and 3 bases at J, with 17 bases between the two ends. In germline, CDR1 is SGDLS, CDR2 YYNGEE. CDR3 length: 14 residues. In nucleotides, the CDR3 is TGTGCCAGCGGTTCCGAGTCGGGGCGCTACGAGCAGTACTTC. Translated, it gives CASGSESGRYEQYF.

CDR3 sequence (DNA): TGTGCCAGCAGCAATGTCTTGGCGGGAGCTTACAATGAGCAGTTCTTC. Its protein is CASSNVLAGAYNEQFF. The V and J genes are TRBV27 and TRBJ2-1; 7 positions agree with TRBD2. The V gene end was trimmed by 6 bases and the J gene end by 4 bases; junction bases not matched to a gene: 12. Germline loops: CDR1 MNHEY, CDR2 SMNVEV (reference sequence). CDR3 length: 16 amino acids.

V and J are TRBV5-4 and TRBJ1-2; tentative D call: TRBD1 (6 bases). Trimming stripped 1 base from V and 8 bases from J, with 18 bases between. Germline V gene lookup returns CDR1 SGHNT and CDR2 YYREEE (reference sequence). This CDR3 region has 15 residues. CDR3 loop: CASSLHTGMGRGYTF. Written as DNA, the CDR3 is TGTGCCAGCAGCTTGCATACAGGGATGGGAAGAGGCTACACCTTC.

The rearrangement joins TRBV4-3 to TRBJ1-3; D unclear. V dropped 1 base and J dropped 3 bases, with 10 bases sitting between them. This CDR3 contains 15 residues. Germline V CDR1 and CDR2: LGHNA, YSLEER. The CDR3, as DNA: TGCGCCAGCAGCCAAGGGGCGGGGAATGGAAACACCATATATTTT. Its translation: CASSQGAGNGNTIYF.

V gene TRBV19 combines with J gene TRBJ1-4; no clear D gene. Trimming took off 6 bases at V and 8 bases at J, with 10 bases between the two ends. The CDR3 runs 12 residues. The germline V gene has CDR1 LNHDA and CDR2 SQIVND (reference sequence). This chain's CDR3 is CASSPSREKLFF. The CDR3 DNA follows: TGTGCCAGTAGCCCCTCGCGAGAAAAACTGTTTTTT.

The chain is built from TRBV2 and TRBJ2-1; 10 positions match TRBD2. The CDR3 totals 17 residues. The germline V gene has CDR1 SNHLY and CDR2 FYNNEI. The V segment lost 8 bases and the J segment 6 bases; nucleotides outside the gene matches: 16. The CDR3 spells CASHALARAGGLNEQFF. CDR3 nucleotide sequence: TGTGCCAGCCACGCCCTGGCCCGAGCGGGAGGGCTCAATGAGCAGTTCTTC.

The V call is TRBV25-1, the J call TRBJ1-3; D perhaps matches TRBD1 (6 bases). Germline loops: CDR1 MGHDK, CDR2 SYGVNS. Trimming removed 4 bases from V and 0 bases from J, with 13 bases in between. The CDR3 sequence is 16 residues long. The CDR3 DNA reads TGTGCCAGCAGTGGGGAGAGGGGGTACTCTGGAAACACCATATATTTT. It encodes CASSGERGYSGNTIYF.

The rearrangement uses TRBV5-1 and TRBJ2-7; TRBD1 aligns across 7 bases. J gave up 3 bases and V 0 bases, and 3 bases lay outside the gene matches. CDR1 SGHRS and CDR2 YFSETQ come from the germline V gene. The CDR3 runs 14 residues. The CDR3 DNA reads TGCGCCAGCAGCTTGGTGACAGGGAACTACGAGCAGTACTTC. It specifies CASSLVTGNYEQYF.

The sample holds one count of this clone. The chain recombines TRBV7-8 with TRBJ1-1; a weak D match, TRBD1 (5 bases). The CDR3 is 13 amino acids. Germline V lookup: CDR1 SGHVS, CDR2 FQNEAQ. Trimming shortened V by 5 bases and J by 3 bases, and 10 bases separated the two germline ends. In DNA, the CDR3 is TGTGCCAGCAGCATCCAGGGATACACTGAAGCTTTCTTT. It specifies CASSIQGYTEAFF.

This clone was recorded only once. The rearrangement links TRBV7-9 to TRBJ2-7; D is unresolved. Deletions cut 6 bases from V and 0 bases from J, with 9 bases between. Looked up from germline, CDR1 is SEHNR and CDR2 is FQNEAQ (reference sequence). This CDR3 has 13 residues. The CDR3 DNA reads as TGTGCCAGCAGTCCGCGACTCTCCTACGAGCAGTACTTC. Amino acids: CASSPRLSYEQYF. The full variable domain, in which reference TRBV7-9 and TRBJ2-7 provide the parts outside the CDR3, is DTGVSQNPRHKITKRGQNVTFRCDPISEHNRLYWYRQTLGQGPEFLTYFQNEAQLEKSRLLSDRFSAERPKGSFSTLEIQRTEQGDSAMYLCASSPRLSYEQYFGPGTRLTVT.

This chain links TRBV4-3 with TRBJ2-7, with a tentative D call TRBD2 (6 bases). This CDR3 is 15 amino acids long. From germline, CDR1 is LGHNA and CDR2 YSLEER. V gave up 4 bases and J gave up 0 bases, with 13 bases separating them. CDR3 residues: CASSLNLGGSYEQYF. As DNA, the CDR3 is TGCGCCAGCAGCCTAAACTTGGGGGGCTCCTACGAGCAGTACTTC.

The V gene is TRBV5-1, the J gene TRBJ1-6; 9 bases are shared with TRBD1. This CDR3 region has 16 residues. CDR1 SGHRS and CDR2 YFSETQ come from the germline V gene. V lost 0 bases to trimming and J lost 7 bases; unmatched junction nucleotides: 5. The CDR3 nucleotides read TGCGCCAGCAGCTTGGGCCCGACAGGGGGGAATTCACCCCTCCACTTT. Translation: CASSLGPTGGNSPLHF.

The chain recombines TRBV6-5 with TRBJ2-3, with D unresolved. V lost 0 bases and J lost 1, with 11 bases in between. CDR1 MNHEY and CDR2 SVGAGI come from the germline V gene. The CDR3 contains 16 residues. This CDR3 reads CASSYSQTVGTDTQYF. The CDR3 DNA sequence: TGTGCCAGCAGTTACTCGCAGACGGTTGGCACAGATACGCAGTATTTT.

The V call is TRBV5-1, the J call TRBJ2-3, with D unresolved. The length of the CDR3 is 15 residues. Germline V CDR1 and CDR2: SGHRS, YFSETQ. The ends were cut back, 0 bases at V and 2 bases at J, with 10 bases in the middle. This CDR3 is CASSLARQLTDTQYF. The CDR3 DNA reads as TGCGCCAGCAGCTTGGCAAGACAACTCACAGATACGCAGTATTTT.

Turning to this clone: Other DNA sequences within the sample encode an identical CDR3. V is TRBV9 and J is TRBJ2-3, with 7 positions matching TRBD2. The CDR3 is made up of 15 amino acids. The J segment lost 1 base and the V segment lost 0 bases, leaving 2 bases of the junction unmatched. Germline CDR1 SGDLS, CDR2 YYNGEE. CDR3 sequence: CASSVGLAGTDTQYF. Here the CDR3 DNA reads TGTGCCAGCAGCGTAGGACTAGCAGGCACAGATACGCAGTATTTT.

The chain is built from TRBV6-1 and TRBJ2-7; no firm D call. The germline V and J ends were trimmed by 1 base and 3 bases, with 13 bases remaining between them. From germline, CDR1 is MNHNS and CDR2 SASEGT. The CDR3 runs 15 residues. CDR3 DNA sequence: TGTGCCAGCAGTGAAGGGGTCGTATTGGGCTACGAGCAGTACTTC. This encodes CASSEGVVLGYEQYF.

This clone was observed a few times. The V and J genes are TRBV19 and TRBJ2-3; perhaps TRBD2 as D (5 bases). V gave up 6 bases and J gave up 6 bases, with 16 bases separating them. The CDR3 extends over 14 amino acids. CDR1 and CDR2 (germline): LNHDA, SQIVND (reference sequence). The CDR3 loop is CASRGWADLDTQYF. The CDR3 DNA is TGTGCCAGTAGGGGATGGGCGGACTTGGATACGCAGTATTTT.

V is TRBV27 and J is TRBJ2-1; either TRBD1 or TRBD2 may fit D (5 bases each). Germline CDR1 is MNHEY and CDR2 is SMNVEV (reference sequence). Trimming stripped 2 bases from V and 4 bases from J, with 9 bases between. The CDR3 extends over 14 amino acids. The CDR3 coding sequence is TGTGCCAGCAGTTTAGGGGACGGGTACAATGAGCAGTTCTTC. It encodes CASSLGDGYNEQFF.

CDR3 sequence: CASSWNTGYSYNEQFF. For the CDR3, the DNA is TGCGCCAGCAGCTGGAATACAGGGTACTCCTACAATGAGCAGTTCTTC. The chain employs TRBV5-1 and TRBJ2-1; possible D gene TRBD1, 6 bases. There are 16 residues in the CDR3. V lost 3 bases and J 0 bases, leaving 13 bases between the germline ends. Looked up from germline, CDR1 is SGHRS and CDR2 is YFSETQ. The variable domain in full, completed from reference TRBV5-1 and TRBJ2-1, reads KAGVTQTPRYLIKTRGQQVTLSCSPISGHRSVSWYQQTPGQGLQFLFEYFSETQRNKGNFPGRFSGRQFSNSRSEMNVSTLELGDSALYLCASSWNTGYSYNEQFFGPGTRLTVL.

The rearrangement joins TRBV5-6 to TRBJ2-7, with D tentatively TRBD1 (5 bases). V was cut by 0 bases and J by 1 base, with 14 bases left in between. The CDR3 is 16 amino acids. The germline gives CDR1 SGHDT, CDR2 YYEEEE. The CDR3 sequence is CASSLVGQPGSYEQYF. The CDR3 DNA sequence: TGTGCCAGCAGCTTGGTGGGGCAGCCAGGTTCCTACGAGCAGTACTTC.

The V call is TRBV9, the J call TRBJ2-2, with unresolved D. Germline values: CDR1 SGDLS, CDR2 YYNGEE. The CDR3 totals 13 residues. The V end was cut by 3 bases, the J end by 5 bases, with 8 bases between. The CDR3 nucleotides read TGTGCCAGCAGCGCCACCACTACCGGGGAGCTGTTTTTT. This translates into CASSATTTGELFF.